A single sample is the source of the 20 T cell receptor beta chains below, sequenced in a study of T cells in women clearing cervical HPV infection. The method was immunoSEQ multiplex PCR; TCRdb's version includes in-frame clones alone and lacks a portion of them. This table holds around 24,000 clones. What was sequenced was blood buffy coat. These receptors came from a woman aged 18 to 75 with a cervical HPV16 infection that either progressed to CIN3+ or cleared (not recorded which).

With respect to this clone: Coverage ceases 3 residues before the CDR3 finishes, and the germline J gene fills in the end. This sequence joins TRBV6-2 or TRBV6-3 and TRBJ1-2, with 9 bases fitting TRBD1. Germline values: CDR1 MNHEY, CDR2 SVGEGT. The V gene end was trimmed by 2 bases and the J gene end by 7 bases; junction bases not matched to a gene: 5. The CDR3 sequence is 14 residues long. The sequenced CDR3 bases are TGTGCCAGCAGTTACCGGGACAGGGTTGGTGGC. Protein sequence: CASSYRDRVGG. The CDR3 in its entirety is CASSYRDRVGGYTF.

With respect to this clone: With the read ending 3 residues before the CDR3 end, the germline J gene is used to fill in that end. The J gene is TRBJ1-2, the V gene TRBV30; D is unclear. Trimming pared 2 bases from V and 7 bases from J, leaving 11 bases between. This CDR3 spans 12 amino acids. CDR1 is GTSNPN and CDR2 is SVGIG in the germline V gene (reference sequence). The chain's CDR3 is CAWSPPRAGYTF. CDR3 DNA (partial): TGTGCCTGGAGTCCCCCGAGGGCTGGC.

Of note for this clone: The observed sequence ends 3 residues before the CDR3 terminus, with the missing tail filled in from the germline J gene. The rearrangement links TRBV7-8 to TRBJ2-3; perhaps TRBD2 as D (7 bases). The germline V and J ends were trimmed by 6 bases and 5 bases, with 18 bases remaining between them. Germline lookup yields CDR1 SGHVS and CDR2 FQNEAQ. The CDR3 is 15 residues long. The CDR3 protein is CASSQGGVRGDTQYF. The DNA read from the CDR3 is TGTGCCAGCAGTCAAGGGGGGGTCCGGGGAGATACG.

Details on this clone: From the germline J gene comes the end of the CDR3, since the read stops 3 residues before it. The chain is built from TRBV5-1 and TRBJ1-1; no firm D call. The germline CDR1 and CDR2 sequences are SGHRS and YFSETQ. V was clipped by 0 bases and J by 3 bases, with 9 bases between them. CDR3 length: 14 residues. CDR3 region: CASSLGVRDTEAFF. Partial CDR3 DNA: TGCGCCAGCAGCTTGGGGGTTCGGGACACTGAA.

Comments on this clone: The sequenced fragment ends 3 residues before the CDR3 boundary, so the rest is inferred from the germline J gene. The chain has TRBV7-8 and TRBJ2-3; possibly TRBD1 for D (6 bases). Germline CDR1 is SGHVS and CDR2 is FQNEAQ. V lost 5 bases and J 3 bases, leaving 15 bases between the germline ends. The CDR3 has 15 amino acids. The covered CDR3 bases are TGTGCCAGCAGCAACAGGGTAGAGGGAACAGATACG. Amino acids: CASSNRVEGTDT. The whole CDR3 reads CASSNRVEGTDTQYF.

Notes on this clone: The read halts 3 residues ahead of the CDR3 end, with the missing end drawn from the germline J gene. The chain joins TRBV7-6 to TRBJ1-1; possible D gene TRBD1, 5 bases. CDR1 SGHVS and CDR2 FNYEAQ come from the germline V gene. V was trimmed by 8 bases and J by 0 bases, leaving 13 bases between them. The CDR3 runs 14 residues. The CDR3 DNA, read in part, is TGTGCCAGCTTCCGTTTAGGGGTGAACACTGAA. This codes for CASFRLGVNTE. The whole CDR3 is CASFRLGVNTEAFF.

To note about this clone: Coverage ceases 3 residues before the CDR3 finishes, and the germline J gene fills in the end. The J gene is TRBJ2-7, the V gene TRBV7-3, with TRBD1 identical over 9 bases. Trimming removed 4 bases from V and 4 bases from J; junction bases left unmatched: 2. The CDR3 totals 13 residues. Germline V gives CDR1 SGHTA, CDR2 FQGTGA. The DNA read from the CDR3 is TGTGCCAGCAGCTGGGACAGGGCTTACGAG. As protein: CASSWDRAYE. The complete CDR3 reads CASSWDRAYEQYF.

The CDR3 sequence: CASSLAGKLPYEQYF. The CDR3 DNA, read in part, is TGTGCCAGCAGCTTGGCAGGCAAGCTGCCCTACGAG. This chain joins TRBV5-4 and TRBJ2-7; D is uncertain. The read halts 3 residues ahead of the CDR3 end, with the missing end drawn from the germline J gene. There are 15 residues in the CDR3. Germline CDR1 is SGHNT and CDR2 is YYREEE (reference sequence). The V end lost 0 bases, the J end lost 2 bases, and 12 bases lay between the germline ends.

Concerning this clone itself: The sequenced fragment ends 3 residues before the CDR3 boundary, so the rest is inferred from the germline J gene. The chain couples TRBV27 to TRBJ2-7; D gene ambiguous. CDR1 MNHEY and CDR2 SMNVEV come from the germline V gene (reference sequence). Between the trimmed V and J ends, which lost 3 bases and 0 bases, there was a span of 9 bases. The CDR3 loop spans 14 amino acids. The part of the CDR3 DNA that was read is TGTGCCAGCAGTTTCAACAGCTACTCCTACGAG. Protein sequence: CASSFNSYSYE. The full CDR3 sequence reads CASSFNSYSYEQYF.

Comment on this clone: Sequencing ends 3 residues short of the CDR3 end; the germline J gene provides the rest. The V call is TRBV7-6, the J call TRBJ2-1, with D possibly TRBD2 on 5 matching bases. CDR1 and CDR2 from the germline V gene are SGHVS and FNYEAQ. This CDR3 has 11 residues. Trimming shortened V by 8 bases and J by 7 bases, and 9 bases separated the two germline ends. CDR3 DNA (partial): TGTGCCAGCCGTGGCGGGAATGAG. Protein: CASRGGNE. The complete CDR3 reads CASRGGNEQFF.

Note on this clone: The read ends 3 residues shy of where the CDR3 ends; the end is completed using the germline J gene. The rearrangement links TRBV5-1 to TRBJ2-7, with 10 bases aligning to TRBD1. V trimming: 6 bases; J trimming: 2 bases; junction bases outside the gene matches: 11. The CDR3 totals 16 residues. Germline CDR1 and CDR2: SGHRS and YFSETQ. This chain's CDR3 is CASTGDPGTGAYEQYF. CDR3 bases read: TGCGCCAGCACCGGGGACCCCGGGACAGGGGCCTACGAG.

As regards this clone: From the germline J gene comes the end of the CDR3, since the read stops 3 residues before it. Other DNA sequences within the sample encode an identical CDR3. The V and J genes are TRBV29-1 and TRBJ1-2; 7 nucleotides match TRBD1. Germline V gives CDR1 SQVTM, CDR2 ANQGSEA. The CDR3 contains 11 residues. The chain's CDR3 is CSVGQGGGYTF. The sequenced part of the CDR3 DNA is TGCAGCGTTGGGCAGGGGGGTGGA.

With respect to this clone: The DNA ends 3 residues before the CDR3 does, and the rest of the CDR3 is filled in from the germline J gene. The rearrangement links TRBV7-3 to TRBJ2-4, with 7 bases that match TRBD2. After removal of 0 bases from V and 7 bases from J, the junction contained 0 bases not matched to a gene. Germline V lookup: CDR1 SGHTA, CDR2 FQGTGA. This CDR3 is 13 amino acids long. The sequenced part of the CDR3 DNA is TGTGCCAGCAGCTTAACGGGGGGGAACATT. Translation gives CASSLTGGNI. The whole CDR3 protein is CASSLTGGNIQYF.

The CDR3 DNA, read in part, is TGTGCCAGCAGCCCTGGGGCAGGGTCGATTGAG. Translating it yields CASSPGAGSIE. The full CDR3 sequence reads CASSPGAGSIEAFF. This chain links TRBV7-3 with TRBJ1-1, with TRBD1 as a possible D gene (5 bases). The read terminates 3 residues before the CDR3 end, so the remaining end is supplied by the germline J gene. The CDR3 is 14 residues long. CDR1 is SGHTA, CDR2 FQGTGA, per germline.

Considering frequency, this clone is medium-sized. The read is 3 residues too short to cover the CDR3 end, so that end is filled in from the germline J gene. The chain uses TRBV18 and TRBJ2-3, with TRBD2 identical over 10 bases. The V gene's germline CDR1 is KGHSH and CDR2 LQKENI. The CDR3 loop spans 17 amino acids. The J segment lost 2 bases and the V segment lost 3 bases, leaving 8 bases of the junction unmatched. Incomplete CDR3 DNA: TGTGCCAGCTCACCTACTAGCGGGGTCTCTTTCACAGATACG. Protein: CASSPTSGVSFTDT. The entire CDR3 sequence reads CASSPTSGVSFTDTQYF. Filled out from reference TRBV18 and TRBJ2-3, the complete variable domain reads NAGVMQNPRHLVRRRGQEARLRCSPMKGHSHVYWYRQLPEEGLKFMVYLQKENIIDESGMPKERFSAEFPKEGPSILRIQQVVRGDSAAYFCASSPTSGVSFTDTQYFGPGTRLTVL.

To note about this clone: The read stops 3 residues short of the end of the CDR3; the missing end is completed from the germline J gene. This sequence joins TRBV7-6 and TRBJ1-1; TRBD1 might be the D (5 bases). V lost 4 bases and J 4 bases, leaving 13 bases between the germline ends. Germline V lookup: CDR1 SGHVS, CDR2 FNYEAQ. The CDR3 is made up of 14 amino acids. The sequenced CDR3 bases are TGTGCCAGCAGCTCCAATGCAGGGCCCACTGAA. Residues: CASSSNAGPTE. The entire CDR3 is CASSSNAGPTEAFF.

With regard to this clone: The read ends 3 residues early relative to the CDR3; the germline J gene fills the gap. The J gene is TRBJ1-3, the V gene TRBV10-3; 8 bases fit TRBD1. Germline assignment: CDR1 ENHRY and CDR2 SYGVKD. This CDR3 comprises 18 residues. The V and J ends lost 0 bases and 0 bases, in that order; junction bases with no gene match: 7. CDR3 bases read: TGTGCCATCAGTGAGTCGAAGCAGGGGGCCTACTCTGGAAACACC. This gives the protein CAISESKQGAYSGNT. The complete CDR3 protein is CAISESKQGAYSGNTIYF.

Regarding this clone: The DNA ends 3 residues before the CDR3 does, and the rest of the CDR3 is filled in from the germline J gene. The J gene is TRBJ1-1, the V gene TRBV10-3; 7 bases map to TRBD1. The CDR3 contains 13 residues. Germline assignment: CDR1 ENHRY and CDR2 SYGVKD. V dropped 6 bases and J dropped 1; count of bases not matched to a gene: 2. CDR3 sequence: CAISRDRNTEAFF. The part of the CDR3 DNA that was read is TGTGCCATCAGCAGGGACAGGAACACTGAA.

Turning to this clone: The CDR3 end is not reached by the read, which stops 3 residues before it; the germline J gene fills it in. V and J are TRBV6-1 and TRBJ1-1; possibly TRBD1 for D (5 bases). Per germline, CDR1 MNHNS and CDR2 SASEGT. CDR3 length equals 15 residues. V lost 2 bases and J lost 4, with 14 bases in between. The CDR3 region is CASSERSGLPTEAFF. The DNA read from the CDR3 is TGTGCCAGCAGTGAAAGGTCAGGGCTCCCCACTGAA.

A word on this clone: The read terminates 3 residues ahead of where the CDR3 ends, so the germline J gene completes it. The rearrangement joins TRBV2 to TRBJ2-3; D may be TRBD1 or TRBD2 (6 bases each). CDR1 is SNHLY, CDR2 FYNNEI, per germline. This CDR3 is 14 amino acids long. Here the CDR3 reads CASSVGRGGQPQYF. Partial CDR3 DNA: TGTGCCAGCAGTGTAGGCAGGGGAGGTCAGCCG.